A selection of T cell receptor beta chains follows, all from one sample in a study of OX40 agonist ivuxolimab in advanced cancers. Data came from immunoSEQ multiplex PCR; TCRdb stores just in-frame clones and leaves some out. The sample has 45,000 to 55,000 clones, 81% seen once. The sample was CD4+ or CD8+ T cells sorted from blood, taken in a trial of the OX40 agonist ivuxolimab. The receptors here all came from an adult with an advanced solid tumor such as melanoma, head and neck, liver or kidney cancer. Each CDR3 is given without its conserved first and last residue.

TRBV6-5,TRBJ1-4,ASSSAGQGANEKLF
TRBV9,TRBJ2-3,ASSPQEGPTDTQY
TRBV5-1,TRBJ1-1,ASSPPTTGTMNTEAF
TRBV20-1,TRBJ2-1,SASRGDEQF
TRBV6-5,TRBJ1-3,ASSSTQSPGNTIY
TRBV2,TRBJ2-2,ASSDPLDRAGELF
TRBV2,TRBJ1-1,ASSPTVNGDTEAF
TRBV4-1,TRBJ1-2,ASSYKLQGDYGYT
TRBV19,TRBJ2-1,ASSIDLAGVAYNEQF
TRBV29-1,TRBJ1-4,SAWFGDQGGPTNEKLF
TRBV13,TRBJ1-2,ASSPTGALNYGYT
TRBV9,TRBJ1-4,ASSVRGDEKLF
TRBV5-1,TRBJ1-1,ASSLTGYTEAF
TRBV13,TRBJ1-6,ASSIGTGDNSPLH
TRBV5-5,TRBJ1-2,ASSGAGYGYT
TRBV4-1,TRBJ2-5,ASSQRREAFGDQY
TRBV2,TRBJ1-2,ASSPISTVGYT
TRBV4-2,TRBJ2-3,ASSLVDGSTDTQY
TRBV28,TRBJ2-5,ASSSGGETRY
TRBV27,TRBJ1-6,ASSHLGPVNNSPLH
TRBV27,TRBJ2-1,ASSLGSNYNEQF
TRBV5-6,TRBJ2-1,ASRTTSGDEQF
TRBV6-5,TRBJ2-5,ASSQTGSQETQY
TRBV13,TRBJ2-6,ASSDGTGGAGANVLT
TRBV5-6,TRBJ2-7,ASSVGSTYEQY
TRBV27,TRBJ2-7,ASSSGLAGLYEQY
TRBV27,TRBJ2-1,ASSFSAGLFSEQF
TRBV11-2,TRBJ2-1,ASSVEGGPLEQF
TRBV28,TRBJ2-2,ASSYPAIDRANTGELF
TRBV6-6,TRBJ1-2,ASSSRTAAYGYT
TRBV7-2,TRBJ2-7,ASIIETGGRYEQY
TRBV9,TRBJ2-3,ASSVGASDHTDTQY
TRBV28,TRBJ1-2,ASSLGSYGYT
TRBV5-4,TRBJ2-5,ASSPSDSQETQY
TRBV4-1,TRBJ1-1,ASSQVGRTNTEAF
TRBV7-8,TRBJ2-3,ASSLGARDTQY
TRBV28,TRBJ2-2,ASSLEMTGGVTGELF
TRBV7-9,TRBJ2-2,ASSWDEGNTGELF
TRBV19,TRBJ1-1,ASSVRGLGTEAF
TRBV5-8,TRBJ1-5,ASSLEYQPQH
TRBV7-6,TRBJ1-1,ASSLHQNTEAF
TRBV13,TRBJ2-1,ASSLLADYNEQF
TRBV7-9,TRBJ1-1,ASSGHRVGFDTEAF
TRBV27,TRBJ2-2,ASSSDRDTGELF
TRBV9,TRBJ2-2,ASTPQDRLNTGELF
TRBV27,TRBJ2-7,ASRQGGVWGGEQY
TRBV9,TRBJ1-1,ASSVAGRNTEAF
TRBV19,TRBJ2-5,ASSSRGLDETQY